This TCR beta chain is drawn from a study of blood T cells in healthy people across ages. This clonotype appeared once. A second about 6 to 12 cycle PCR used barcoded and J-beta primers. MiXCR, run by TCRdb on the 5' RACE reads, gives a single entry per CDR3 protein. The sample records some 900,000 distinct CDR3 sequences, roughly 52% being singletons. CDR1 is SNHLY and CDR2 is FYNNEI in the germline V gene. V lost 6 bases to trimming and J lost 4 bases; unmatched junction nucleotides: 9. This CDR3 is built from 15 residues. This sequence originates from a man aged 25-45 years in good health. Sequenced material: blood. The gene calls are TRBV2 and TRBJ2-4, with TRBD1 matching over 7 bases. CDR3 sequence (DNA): TGTGCCAGCAGAGAGGACAGGTGTGGGAAAAACATTCAGTACTTC. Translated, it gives CASREDRCGKNIQYF.